A single sample is the source of the 27 T cell receptor beta chains below, sequenced in a study of T cell changes during pregnancy in multiple sclerosis. TCRdb's table, derived via immunoSEQ multiplex PCR, lists solely in-frame clones and lacks some. The sample has about 71,000 clones; 90% to 95% are singletons. Sequencing used peripheral blood, obtained in the third trimester of pregnancy. Source of these receptors: a female donor with multiple sclerosis, enrolled in a pregnancy study.

V is TRBV30 and J is TRBJ1-1; TRBD1 matches at 8 bases. The CDR3 has 13 amino acids. In germline, CDR1 is GTSNPN, CDR2 SVGIG (reference sequence). Trimming took 3 bases from V and 10 from J; bases not matched to a gene: 10. The CDR3 nucleotides read TGTGCCTGGAGCTTGACAGGGACAGGCGTAGCTTTCTTT. As protein: CAWSLTGTGVAFF.

J is TRBJ1-5 and V is TRBV5-1, with TRBD1 as a possible D gene (6 bases). The CDR3 is 14 amino acids. Germline CDR1 is SGHRS and CDR2 is YFSETQ. V lost 0 bases and J lost 4, with 8 bases in between. This CDR3 reads CASSLDRENQPQHF. CDR3 in DNA: TGCGCCAGCAGCTTGGACAGGGAGAATCAGCCCCAGCATTTT.

The chain carries TRBV5-1 and TRBJ2-5; no firm D call. The CDR3 length is 14 residues. V was pared by 3 bases and J by 0 bases, with 9 bases between. Per the germline V gene, CDR1 is SGHRS and CDR2 is YFSETQ. CDR3 DNA: TGCGCCAGCAGCTGGGCCTTGTACCAAGAGACCCAGTACTTC. Amino acids: CASSWALYQETQYF.

This clone turned up a few times. The J gene is TRBJ1-1, the V gene TRBV29-1; no reliable D call. V lost 7 bases to trimming and J lost 2 bases, with 14 bases between them. Germline CDR1 SQVTM, CDR2 ANQGSEA. This CDR3 region has 13 residues. CDR3 nucleotide sequence: TGCAGCGCTCTCTTATGGGCTAACACTGAAGCTTTCTTT. It encodes CSALLWANTEAFF.

The chain couples TRBV5-1 to TRBJ2-2; 7 nucleotides align to TRBD2. The CDR3 length is 17 residues. Germline CDR1 and CDR2: SGHRS and YFSETQ. J lost 7 bases, V lost 1 base, and 13 bases had no gene match. The CDR3 sequence: CASSLTFGAGDGGELFF. CDR3 nucleotide sequence: TGCGCCAGCAGCTTGACCTTCGGGGCGGGAGACGGCGGGGAGCTGTTTTTT.

The J gene is TRBJ2-1, the V gene TRBV18; TRBD2 might be the D (6 bases). V dropped 3 bases and J dropped 8 bases, with 14 bases sitting between them. Germline V gene sequence: CDR1 KGHSH, CDR2 LQKENI. The CDR3 totals 14 residues. This CDR3 is CASSPQGPGDEQFF. In nucleotides, the CDR3 is TGTGCCAGCTCACCCCAGGGACCGGGGGATGAGCAGTTCTTC. Drawing the rest from reference TRBV18 and TRBJ2-1, the complete variable domain is NAGVMQNPRHLVRRRGQEARLRCSPMKGHSHVYWYRQLPEEGLKFMVYLQKENIIDESGMPKERFSAEFPKEGPSILRIQQVVRGDSAAYFCASSPQGPGDEQFFGPGTRLTVL.

This rearrangement joins TRBV7-2 to TRBJ1-4, with 7 bases aligning to TRBD1. This CDR3 spans 13 amino acids. Germline assignment: CDR1 SGHTA and CDR2 FQGNSA. The V segment lost 3 bases and the J segment 16 bases; nucleotides outside the gene matches: 11. DNA for the CDR3: TGTGCCAGCAGCTTCCCCGACAGGGCTAAAAAGTTTTTT. As protein: CASSFPDRAKKFF.

CDR3 sequence reads: CASSYMGGGSAYEQYF. The CDR3, as DNA: TGTGCCAGCAGTTACATGGGTGGGGGGAGCGCCTACGAGCAGTACTTC. The chain couples TRBV6-5 to TRBJ2-7; TRBD2 is a possible D gene (6 bases). V gave up 2 bases and J gave up 2 bases, with 16 bases separating them. Per germline, CDR1 MNHEY and CDR2 SVGAGI. This CDR3 comprises 16 residues.

J is TRBJ1-4 and V is TRBV4-1; possible D gene TRBD1, 5 bases. V was shortened by 5 bases and J by 4 bases, with 14 bases between the two germline ends. The length of the CDR3 is 15 residues. Looked up from germline, CDR1 is MGHRA and CDR2 is YSYEKL. In nucleotides, the CDR3 is TGCGCCAGCAGCTCTCCCGGAGGGGTTAATGAAAAACTGTTTTTT. This encodes CASSSPGGVNEKLFF.

The rearrangement joins TRBV5-4 to TRBJ1-2, with D uncertain. V lost 4 bases and J 10 bases, leaving 14 bases between the germline ends. CDR1 is SGHNT, CDR2 YYREEE, per germline (reference sequence). This CDR3 has 12 residues. The CDR3 loop reads CASSPEVPPYTF. The DNA for the CDR3 is TGTGCCAGCAGCCCAGAGGTCCCACCCTACACCTTC. The full variable domain, rest sourced from reference TRBV5-4 and TRBJ1-2, is ETGVTQSPTHLIKTRGQQVTLRCSSQSGHNTVSWYQQALGQGPQFIFQYYREEENGRGNFPPRFSGLQFPNYSSELNVNALELDDSALYLCASSPEVPPYTFGSGTRLTVV.

This clone has only one observation. The J gene is TRBJ2-1, the V gene TRBV27; 11 nucleotides line up with TRBD2. The junction had 5 bases not matched to a gene; V was cut back by 6 bases and J by 4 bases. The germline CDR1 and CDR2 sequences are MNHEY and SMNVEV (reference sequence). This CDR3 contains 15 residues. The CDR3 sequence is CASSSLAGEYNEQFF. DNA for the CDR3: TGTGCCAGCAGCTCACTAGCGGGAGAATACAATGAGCAGTTCTTC.

V gene TRBV5-6 combines with J gene TRBJ2-1, with 9 positions matching TRBD2. Trimming took 0 bases from V and 3 from J; bases not matched to a gene: 4. The CDR3 runs to 16 residues. From germline, CDR1 is SGHDT and CDR2 YYEEEE. The CDR3 sequence is CASSLAPSGDYNEQFF. In nucleotides, the CDR3 is TGTGCCAGCAGCTTGGCGCCTAGCGGGGACTACAATGAGCAGTTCTTC. Complete variable domain (other parts from reference TRBV5-6 and TRBJ2-1): DAGVTQSPTHLIKTRGQQVTLRCSPKSGHDTVSWYQQALGQGPQFIFQYYEEEERQRGNFPDRFSGHQFPNYSSELNVNALLLGDSALYLCASSLAPSGDYNEQFFGPGTRLTVL.

V usage is TRBV6-1 and J usage is TRBJ1-5; TRBD1 matches at 7 bases. Germline-derived CDR1 and CDR2 are MNHNS and SASEGT. The CDR3 consists of 15 residues. The V and J ends lost 4 bases and 4 bases, in that order; junction bases with no gene match: 7. CDR3 residues: CASSVNTGVNQPQHF. CDR3 bases: TGTGCCAGCAGTGTCAACACAGGGGTTAATCAGCCCCAGCATTTT.

The gene calls are TRBV5-1 and TRBJ1-1, with no clear D. Germline values: CDR1 SGHRS, CDR2 YFSETQ. This CDR3 spans 14 amino acids. V dropped 4 bases and J dropped 1 base, with 11 bases sitting between them. The CDR3 protein is CASSVLGTNTEAFF. CDR3 nucleotide sequence: TGCGCCAGCAGCGTACTAGGTACGAACACTGAAGCTTTCTTT.

This clone was found once. This chain joins TRBV7-9 and TRBJ2-1; tentatively, D is TRBD2 (6 bases). V lost 5 bases to trimming and J lost 6 bases, with 14 bases between them. CDR1 and CDR2 (germline): SEHNR, FQNEAQ (reference sequence). The CDR3 covers 14 residues. Here the CDR3 DNA reads TGTGCCAGCAGCACCTCCGGGAGACCCAATGAGCAGTTCTTC. Translation: CASSTSGRPNEQFF.

The CDR3 loop is CASSQVGGLSYNEQFF. CDR3 nucleotides: TGTGCCAGCAGCCAAGTCGGGGGGCTTTCCTACAATGAGCAGTTCTTC. The V call is TRBV4-2, the J call TRBJ2-1, with TRBD2 as a possible D gene (7 bases). V lost 1 base and J lost 1, with 11 bases in between. CDR1 LGHNA and CDR2 YNFKEQ come from the germline V gene. The CDR3 extends over 16 amino acids.

J is TRBJ1-2 and V is TRBV2, with TRBD1 identical over 7 bases. Germline V gives CDR1 SNHLY, CDR2 FYNNEI. The CDR3 loop spans 15 amino acids. Losses at the gene ends were 8 bases for V and 6 bases for J; bases not matched to a gene: 15. CDR3 nucleotides: TGTGCCAGCTCAGGGGGACCAACGGGTCTGAATGGCTACACCTTC. Amino acid sequence: CASSGGPTGLNGYTF.

The chain carries TRBV9 and TRBJ2-2, with D maybe TRBD2 (6 bases). Germline CDR1 SGDLS, CDR2 YYNGEE. Deletions cut 3 bases from V and 4 bases from J, with 13 bases between. This CDR3 is 15 amino acids long. As DNA, the CDR3 is TGTGCCAGCAGCGCATTACTCGGGGGCACCGGGGAGCTGTTTTTT. This encodes CASSALLGGTGELFF. Full variable domain (rest looked up from reference TRBV9 and TRBJ2-2): DSGVTQTPKHLITATGQRVTLRCSPRSGDLSVYWYQQSLDQGLQFLIQYYNGEERAKGNILERFSAQQFPDLHSELNLSSLELGDSALYFCASSALLGGTGELFFGEGSRLTVL.

The gene calls are TRBV6-5 and TRBJ2-7; tentative D call: TRBD2 (6 bases). Germline CDR1 reads MNHEY; CDR2 reads SVGAGI. The CDR3 totals 16 residues. V dropped 0 bases and J dropped 2 bases, with 14 bases sitting between them. DNA of the CDR3: TGTGCCAGCAGTTACTCGGGGGGTAGCGGAACCTACGAGCAGTACTTC. Amino acid sequence: CASSYSGGSGTYEQYF.

The chain joins TRBV7-2 to TRBJ2-7; 9 bases fit TRBD1. CDR3 length: 14 amino acids. Germline CDR1 is SGHTA and CDR2 is FQGNSA. The V gene end was trimmed by 4 bases and the J gene end by 4 bases; junction bases not matched to a gene: 5. CDR3: CASSSGQGYYEQYF. The CDR3 DNA follows: TGTGCCAGCAGCTCGGGACAGGGCTATTACGAGCAGTACTTC.

This clone has just a few counts. This sample also contains other DNA sequences that code for the same CDR3. The chain has TRBV19 and TRBJ1-1; D call uncertain. Per the germline V gene, CDR1 is LNHDA and CDR2 is SQIVND (reference sequence). This CDR3 has 14 amino acids. The V end was cut by 3 bases, the J end by 0 bases, with 8 bases between. The DNA for the CDR3 is TGTGCCAGTAGTATCGGAGGGTTGAACACTGAAGCTTTCTTT. The encoded protein is CASSIGGLNTEAFF.

The chain uses TRBV25-1 and TRBJ2-3; weak D call: TRBD2 (6 bases). This CDR3 contains 16 residues. With 3 bases removed from V and 1 base from J, the gap between germline ends came to 14 bases. CDR1 and CDR2 (germline): MGHDK, SYGVNS. The CDR3 sequence: CASSDTRGTGTDTQYF. DNA of the CDR3: TGTGCCAGCAGTGATACGCGGGGTACTGGCACAGATACGCAGTATTTT.

The rearrangement links TRBV6-6 to TRBJ2-1; 11 nucleotides align to TRBD2. Unmatched junction bases numbered 6, after V lost 6 bases and J lost 5 bases. This CDR3 region has 15 residues. Germline CDR1 reads MNHNY; CDR2 reads SVGAGI (reference sequence). CDR3 sequence: CASSKRGLADNEQFF. CDR3 coding DNA: TGTGCCAGCAGCAAAAGGGGACTAGCGGACAATGAGCAGTTCTTC.

J is TRBJ2-3 and V is TRBV28, with TRBD1 matching over 7 bases. The CDR3 length is 16 residues. Germline CDR1 is MDHEN and CDR2 is SYDVKM. The junction had 8 bases not matched to a gene; V was cut back by 2 bases and J by 3 bases. CDR3 loop: CASSLRGPGLTDTQYF. CDR3 coding DNA: TGTGCCAGCAGTTTAAGGGGGCCGGGGTTGACAGATACGCAGTATTTT. Full variable domain (outside the CDR3, taken from reference TRBV28 and TRBJ2-3): DVKVTQSSRYLVKRTGEKVFLECVQDMDHENMFWYRQDPGLGLRLIYFSYDVKMKEKGDIPEGYSVSREKKERFSLILESASTNQTSMYLCASSLRGPGLTDTQYFGPGTRLTVL.

The count of this clone is one. The rearrangement links TRBV6-1 to TRBJ1-1; 10 bases match TRBD1. V shed 3 bases, J shed 9 bases, and the junction held 4 bases outside the gene matches. Germline lookup yields CDR1 MNHNS and CDR2 SASEGT. This CDR3 spans 13 amino acids. In DNA form, the CDR3 reads TGTGCCAGCAGTGAGCGACAGGGGGCCCAAGCTTTCTTT. It translates to CASSERQGAQAFF.

The V call is TRBV2, the J call TRBJ2-1; 10 nucleotides align to TRBD2. V gave up 1 base and J gave up 8 bases; unmatched junction bases: 5. The V gene's germline CDR1 is SNHLY and CDR2 FYNNEI. This CDR3 contains 15 residues. The CDR3 here is CASSEGLAGVDEQFF. The CDR3 DNA follows: TGTGCCAGCAGTGAAGGGCTAGCGGGAGTAGATGAGCAGTTCTTC.

The J gene is TRBJ2-2, the V gene TRBV5-1, with D unresolved. This CDR3 region has 16 residues. CDR1 and CDR2 from the germline V gene are SGHRS and YFSETQ. The V end lost 0 bases, the J end lost 4 bases, and 13 bases lay between the germline ends. Here the CDR3 reads CASSLVGSRGTGELFF. Here the CDR3 DNA reads TGCGCCAGCAGCTTGGTTGGTAGTAGAGGCACCGGGGAGCTGTTTTTT. Full variable domain (rest looked up from reference TRBV5-1 and TRBJ2-2): KAGVTQTPRYLIKTRGQQVTLSCSPISGHRSVSWYQQTPGQGLQFLFEYFSETQRNKGNFPGRFSGRQFSNSRSEMNVSTLELGDSALYLCASSLVGSRGTGELFFGEGSRLTVL.